A selection of T cell receptor beta chains follows, all from one sample in a study of cytomegalovirus exposure and HLA in healthy donors. This table comes from immunoSEQ multiplex PCR, and its TCRdb copy is limited to in-frame clones, with some not included. The table lists some 71,000 clones, with 1.5% to 2% in the top ten. What was sequenced was PBMCs. The receptors shown here come from a woman in her twenties or thirties in good health and CMV-seronegative. The conserved cysteine and the conserved F or W are not part of the CDR3 here. Each record gives: V gene, J gene, CDR3 length, CDR3 protein.

V: TRBV6-5; J: TRBJ1-1; length: 12; CDR3: ASSYSGGDTEAF
V: TRBV4-3; J: TRBJ2-5; length: 13; CDR3: ASSRGGGAEETQY
V: TRBV9; J: TRBJ2-3; length: 12; CDR3: ASSVGASTDTQY
V: TRBV7-6; J: TRBJ2-2; length: 13; CDR3: ASSFRGLNTGELF
V: TRBV18; J: TRBJ2-3; length: 11; CDR3: ASSPRVGDTQY
V: TRBV29-1; J: TRBJ1-1; length: 11; CDR3: SVLRQTNTEAF
V: TRBV6-5; J: TRBJ2-1; length: 13; CDR3: ASRTPGLAGGPQF
V: TRBV30; J: TRBJ2-5; length: 12; CDR3: AWARDRREETQY
V: TRBV19; J: TRBJ1-2; length: 13; CDR3: ASSKPGQGGNGYT
V: TRBV27; J: TRBJ2-7; length: 13; CDR3: ASSTYLGQAYEQY
V: TRBV18; J: TRBJ1-5; length: 11; CDR3: ASSEGAKLAQH
V: TRBV14; J: TRBJ2-7; length: 11; CDR3: ASSQVRFYEQY
V: TRBV4-1; J: TRBJ2-7; length: 9; CDR3: ASSPICEQY
V: TRBV27; J: TRBJ2-4; length: 13; CDR3: ASSSIQGLQNIQY
V: TRBV6-1; J: TRBJ1-6; length: 13; CDR3: ASSLRGQYNSPLH
V: TRBV6-7; J: TRBJ1-4; length: 16; CDR3: ASSYSGQDGATNEKLF
V: TRBV5-6; J: TRBJ2-7; length: 15; CDR3: ASSLRSSGTGSYEQY
V: TRBV28; J: TRBJ2-2; length: 11; CDR3: ASSLPGTGELF
V: TRBV28; J: TRBJ2-7; length: 12; CDR3: ASSWRQGRYEQY
V: TRBV5-6; J: TRBJ2-7; length: 13; CDR3: ASSFSSLRGGEQY
V: TRBV2; J: TRBJ2-7; length: 11; CDR3: ASNPETGDEQY
V: TRBV19; J: TRBJ2-1; length: 13; CDR3: ASSIEGGEYNEQF
V: TRBV7-9; J: TRBJ2-7; length: 11; CDR3: ASSKAGSYEQY
V: TRBV7-7; J: TRBJ2-3; length: 14; CDR3: ASSPHPGVSSDTQY
V: TRBV5-1; J: TRBJ1-1; length: 13; CDR3: ASSPQLTGDTEAF
V: TRBV6-5; J: TRBJ1-5; length: 10; CDR3: ASNTGDQPQH
V: TRBV5-1; J: TRBJ2-7; length: 11; CDR3: ASSLVGGGEQY
V: TRBV6-5; J: TRBJ2-1; length: 14; CDR3: ASSYSRTSAYNEQF
V: TRBV15; J: TRBJ1-4; length: 14; CDR3: ATSRDGQATNEKLF
V: TRBV6-5; J: TRBJ2-7; length: 13; CDR3: ASSSPPEGDYEQY
V: TRBV28; J: TRBJ2-5; length: 12; CDR3: ASSSRTLQETQY
V: TRBV11-3; J: TRBJ1-5; length: 13; CDR3: ASSLGSGNNQPQH
V: TRBV29-1; J: TRBJ1-1; length: 13; CDR3: SAEPGTGGATEAF
V: TRBV7-3; J: TRBJ2-5; length: 14; CDR3: ASSLLTGGPGETQY
V: TRBV9; J: TRBJ2-5; length: 12; CDR3: ASTGQEYQETQY
V: TRBV19; J: TRBJ2-7; length: 13; CDR3: ASSPPGTEVYEQY
V: TRBV19; J: TRBJ2-5; length: 12; CDR3: ASSIEGQKETQY
V: TRBV9; J: TRBJ2-5; length: 10; CDR3: ASSSSGGTQY
V: TRBV19; J: TRBJ2-1; length: 13; CDR3: ASSIPGTGYNEQF
V: TRBV19; J: TRBJ2-7; length: 12; CDR3: ASSPAWGDWEQY
V: TRBV11-2; J: TRBJ2-7; length: 11; CDR3: ASSFGQIGEQY
V: TRBV4-3; J: TRBJ1-1; length: 13; CDR3: ASSQTNRKNTEAF
V: TRBV18; J: TRBJ2-7; length: 11; CDR3: ASSPSVVHEQY
V: TRBV25-1; J: TRBJ2-7; length: 13; CDR3: ASSELDGRSYEQY
V: TRBV10-3; J: TRBJ1-1; length: 11; CDR3: AISEGGSTEAF
V: TRBV27; J: TRBJ1-2; length: 12; CDR3: ASSYGGSNYGYT
V: TRBV6-1; J: TRBJ1-5; length: 13; CDR3: ASSASRWGDQPQH